This T cell receptor (beta chain) stems from a study of blood T cell repertoires in COVID-19. Study-level background: The origin of the acute and convalescent COVID-19 samples was the United States, Italy and Spain. The analysed material was cDNA or gDNA that came from T cells, B-cell-depleted T cells, or PBMCs.

CDR3 length: 15 residues. J was trimmed by 7 bases and V by 6 bases; bases with no gene match: 10. The germline V gene has CDR1 LGHNA and CDR2 YNFKEQ. TCRdb's copy holds only in-frame clones and misses some; the assay was immunoSEQ multiplex PCR. The sample holds 77,000 or so clones, about 87% seen once. The receptor was isolated from a man aged 50 to 59 with active COVID-19. The sample was peripheral blood. This chain uses TRBV4-2 with TRBJ2-1; the match to TRBD1 covers 9 bases. The CDR3 nucleotides read TGTGCCAGCAGTCAAACCGGGACAGGGAAGAATGAGCAGTTCTTC. It encodes CASSQTGTGKNEQFF.